These 25 T cell receptor beta chains share one sample of origin, sequenced in a study of T cells after yellow fever vaccination (dated by TCRdb to between 2018 and 2020). The treatment or condition label here, explained by the study, means: live attenuated yellow fever vaccine strain. Library generation was performed with 5' RACE. The sequencer listed for this sample is Illumina HiSeq 2500. TCRdb trimmed the raw reads at Q25, called clones with MiXCR and kept productive beta chains. A single entry per CDR3 protein holds the most common genes and DNA from its merged rows. The sample table shows more than 350,000 distinct CDR3 sequences, and roughly 11% are seen once. The leading ten clones occupy 18% of the sample. This material consisted of PBMCs, taken on the day of the first yellow fever vaccination. Receptors were obtained from a man aged 18 to 30 who received the YFV17D yellow fever vaccine.

This clonotype was picked up a small number of times. The chain is built from TRBV5-1 and TRBJ2-1, with D unclear. The CDR3 extends over 17 amino acids. The V gene lost 0 bases and the J gene lost 1 base, with 14 bases spanning the gap. Germline V CDR1 and CDR2: SGHRS, YFSETQ. CDR3 sequence: CASSLGQISTSYNEQFF. The CDR3 nucleotides are TGCGCCAGCAGCTTGGGGCAGATTTCCACATCCTACAATGAGCAGTTCTTC. Combining the CDR3 with reference TRBV5-1 and TRBJ2-1 gives the whole variable domain KAGVTQTPRYLIKTRGQQVTLSCSPISGHRSVSWYQQTPGQGLQFLFEYFSETQRNKGNFPGRFSGRQFSNSRSEMNVSTLELGDSALYLCASSLGQISTSYNEQFFGPGTRLTVL.

As to this clonotype: The junction and the germline gene differ at one end; a read error may be behind it. This rearrangement joins TRBV2 to TRBJ2-3; 16 bases fit TRBD2. Looked up from germline, CDR1 is SNHLY and CDR2 is FYNNEI. The CDR3 consists of 18 residues. CDR3 region: CACSPPGLAGGTTDTQYF. The CDR3 DNA follows: TGTGCCTGCAGTCCTCCGGGACTAGCGGGGGGGACCACAGATACGCAGTATTTT.

The table lists this clonotype with a few counts. The rearrangement uses TRBV6-5 and TRBJ2-7, with D possibly TRBD2 on 7 matching bases. The CDR3 sequence is 15 residues long. Looked up from germline, CDR1 is MNHEY and CDR2 is SVGAGI. The V end was cut by 0 bases, the J end by 2 bases, with 11 bases between. DNA for the CDR3: TGTGCCAGCAGTTACTCGGGGGGGGGCCCCTACGAGCAGTACTTC. Translation: CASSYSGGGPYEQYF.

This clonotype was seen a few times. The CDR3 here is CASSGEGEQFF. CDR3 sequence (DNA): TGTGCCAGCTCGGGGGAGGGGGAGCAGTTCTTC. The chain links TRBV18 to TRBJ2-1; 7 bases fit TRBD2. After removal of 6 bases from V and 10 bases from J, the junction contained 3 bases not matched to a gene. This CDR3 comprises 11 residues. Germline loops: CDR1 KGHSH, CDR2 LQKENI.

This clonotype has more than one count but fewer than ten. The CDR3 sequence: CASSGDRGAASGELFF. The DNA for the CDR3 is TGCGCCAGCAGCGGTGACAGGGGCGCAGCTTCCGGGGAGCTGTTTTTT. This sequence joins TRBV5-1 and TRBJ2-2; 8 bases are a match to TRBD1. Germline trimming cut 4 bases from V and 6 bases from J; bases unmatched to any gene: 11. The CDR3 spans 16 residues. Germline V gene data show CDR1 as SGHRS and CDR2 as YFSETQ.

The chain links TRBV12-3 or TRBV12-4 to TRBJ1-5; tentative D call: TRBD1 (6 bases). The CDR3 is 14 amino acids. Trimming cost V 5 bases and J 4 bases, with 12 bases left between them. In nucleotides, the CDR3 is TGTGCCAGCAGTCTTGGGACACTAAATCAGCCCCAGCATTTT. Amino acid sequence: CASSLGTLNQPQHF.

This clonotype has more than one count but fewer than ten. The V call is TRBV6-5, the J call TRBJ1-2, with D possibly being TRBD1 (5 bases). Trimming left V 2 bases short and J 7 bases short, with 8 bases between. This CDR3 comprises 12 residues. In germline, CDR1 is MNHEY, CDR2 SVGAGI. CDR3 sequence (DNA): TGTGCCAGCAGTTACAACGGGGGTGGCTACACCTTC. This codes for CASSYNGGGYTF.

The chain carries TRBV5-4 and TRBJ2-3; no clear D gene. The germline gives CDR1 SGHNT, CDR2 YYREEE (reference sequence). The CDR3 is 13 residues long. V lost 4 bases, J lost 5 bases, and 11 bases lay in between. The CDR3 here is CASSPETGDTQYF. CDR3 coding DNA: TGTGCCAGCAGCCCCGAGACCGGAGATACGCAGTATTTT.

This chain connects TRBV10-3 to TRBJ1-2; 12 nucleotides agree with TRBD1. Trimming removed 6 bases from V and 6 bases from J; junction bases left unmatched: 8. The CDR3 has 15 amino acids. The V gene's germline CDR1 is ENHRY and CDR2 SYGVKD. The CDR3 protein is CAISAAGTGGNGYTF. The CDR3 bases are TGTGCCATCAGCGCCGCCGGGACAGGGGGCAATGGCTACACCTTC.

This clonotype turned up a few times. The V gene is TRBV29-1, the J gene TRBJ1-1; D ambiguous. The germline V and J ends were trimmed by 7 bases and 5 bases, with 11 bases remaining between them. The CDR3 runs to 11 residues. In germline, CDR1 is SQVTM, CDR2 ANQGSEA. The CDR3 reads CSERAWTEAFF. As DNA, the CDR3 is TGCAGCGAAAGGGCTTGGACTGAAGCTTTCTTT.

On this clonotype itself: The junction and the germline gene differ at one end; a read error may be behind it. This sequence joins TRBV7-9 and TRBJ1-5, with D possibly matching TRBD1 (6 bases). This CDR3 spans 15 amino acids. Per the germline V gene, CDR1 is SEHNR and CDR2 is FQNEAQ (reference sequence). CDR3 sequence (DNA): TGTGCCAGCATCTTAAAAGGGGGGCCCGGTCAGCCCCAGCATTTT. Its translation is CASILKGGPGQPQHF. The full variable domain, its missing parts supplied by reference TRBV7-9 and TRBJ1-5, is DTGVSQNPRHKITKRGQNVTFRCDPISEHNRLYWYRQTLGQGPEFLTYFQNEAQLEKSRLLSDRFSAERPKGSFSTLEIQRTEQGDSAMYLCASILKGGPGQPQHFGDGTRLSIL.

A few counts support this clonotype. The rearrangement uses TRBV12-3 or TRBV12-4 and TRBJ1-3; D remains unclear. V lost 3 bases to trimming and J lost 4 bases, with 13 bases between them. The CDR3 has 15 amino acids. CDR3 bases: TGTGCCAGCAGTTTGTTCCAAGCGGCGGGAAACACCATATATTTT. This encodes CASSLFQAAGNTIYF.

This chain links TRBV5-1 with TRBJ1-1; weak D call: TRBD1 (5 bases). V was pared by 0 bases and J by 1 base, with 10 bases between. This CDR3 contains 15 residues. Germline CDR1 reads SGHRS; CDR2 reads YFSETQ. Here the CDR3 DNA reads TGCGCCAGCAGCTTGGCGGGACCAGGGAACACTGAAGCTTTCTTT. It is translated as CASSLAGPGNTEAFF.

The V and J genes are TRBV12-3 or TRBV12-4 and TRBJ2-3, with D possibly being TRBD2 (5 bases). The CDR3 is 18 residues long. The CDR3 nucleotides read TGTACCTGCAGTTTAGGGCCCGCATCGGGAAGAGACACAGATACGCAGTATTTT. Its translation is CTCSLGPASGRDTDTQYF.

This rearrangement joins TRBV5-6 to TRBJ1-5; TRBD1 aligns across 7 bases. The CDR3 spans 15 residues. The germline CDR1 and CDR2 sequences are SGHDT and YYEEEE. The J segment lost 4 bases and the V segment lost 4 bases, leaving 8 bases of the junction unmatched. The CDR3 coding sequence is TGTGCCAGCAGCCGCTGGGACAGATCAAATCAGCCCCAGCATTTT. Amino acids: CASSRWDRSNQPQHF.

The gene calls are TRBV7-8 and TRBJ1-5, with D perhaps matching TRBD1 (6 bases). This CDR3 comprises 17 residues. CDR1 and CDR2 (germline): SGHVS, FQNEAQ. With 5 bases removed from V and 1 base from J, the gap between germline ends came to 18 bases. DNA of the CDR3: TGTGCCAGCAGCAAACTGGGGGGGCGAGGGAGCAATCAGCCCCAGCATTTT. Amino acids: CASSKLGGRGSNQPQHF.

The chain's CDR3 is CASGLSSNMNTEAFF. DNA for the CDR3: TGTGCCAGCGGATTGAGTTCTAACATGAACACTGAAGCTTTCTTT. The chain uses TRBV7-8 and TRBJ1-1, with no clear D. Germline-derived CDR1 and CDR2 are SGHVS and FQNEAQ. Trimming took 8 bases from V and 0 from J, leaving 16 bases between them. CDR3 length: 15 amino acids.

This clonotype has more than one count but fewer than ten. This rearrangement joins TRBV6-5 to TRBJ2-3; D gene ambiguous. Trimming left V 2 bases short and J 2 bases short, with 8 bases between. Per the germline V gene, CDR1 is MNHEY and CDR2 is SVGAGI. The CDR3 has 14 residues. CDR3 coding DNA: TGTGCCAGCAGTTACGGTCTGATCACAGATACGCAGTATTTT. Its translation: CASSYGLITDTQYF.

Many counts were recorded for this clonotype. The chain links TRBV12-3 or TRBV12-4 to TRBJ1-2; TRBD1 matches 9 bases. The ends lost 3 bases at V and 6 bases at J; junction bases unmatched: 2. The CDR3 consists of 13 residues. The CDR3 DNA is TGTGCCAGCAGTTTGACAGGGGGACATGGCTACACCTTC. Its translation: CASSLTGGHGYTF.

Only a few counts were recorded for this clonotype. This chain links TRBV29-1 with TRBJ2-1; no definite D call. CDR3 length: 12 residues. Germline CDR1 and CDR2: SQVTM and ANQGSEA. V was shortened by 0 bases and J by 4 bases, with 4 bases between the two germline ends. The CDR3 sequence is CSVEELYNEQFF. The CDR3 DNA is TGCAGCGTTGAAGAGCTGTACAATGAGCAGTTCTTC.

The chain is built from TRBV20-1 and TRBJ1-1, with 7 bases identical to TRBD1. The germline CDR1 and CDR2 sequences are DFQATT and SNEGSKA (reference sequence). The CDR3 covers 16 residues. V lost 5 bases, J lost 0 bases, and 12 bases stayed unmatched. CDR3 in amino acids: CSAWPLGQRLNTEAFF. In DNA form, the CDR3 reads TGCAGTGCTTGGCCGTTGGGACAGAGACTGAACACTGAAGCTTTCTTT.

The genes are TRBV5-1 and TRBJ2-5; possibly TRBD1 for D (6 bases). With 8 bases removed from V and 4 bases from J, the gap between germline ends came to 21 bases. Germline loops: CDR1 SGHRS, CDR2 YFSETQ. This CDR3 spans 15 amino acids. The CDR3 spells CASPGATGGGETQYF. CDR3 DNA: TGCGCCAGTCCAGGTGCGACAGGAGGTGGAGAGACCCAGTACTTC. Based on the CDR3 plus reference TRBV5-1 and TRBJ2-5, the full variable domain is KAGVTQTPRYLIKTRGQQVTLSCSPISGHRSVSWYQQTPGQGLQFLFEYFSETQRNKGNFPGRFSGRQFSNSRSEMNVSTLELGDSALYLCASPGATGGGETQYFGPGTRLLVL.

There are a few counts of this clonotype. The chain is built from TRBV11-1 and TRBJ2-4, with D unclear. The germline V gene has CDR1 SGHAT and CDR2 FQDESV (reference sequence). V was clipped by 1 base and J by 0 bases, with 19 bases between them. The CDR3 extends over 19 amino acids. CDR3 nucleotide sequence: TGTGCCAGCAGCTTAGGAGGCGCCCGTGACACGAGAGCCAAAAACATTCAGTACTTC. This gives the protein CASSLGGARDTRAKNIQYF.

This chain connects TRBV19 to TRBJ1-6; D may be TRBD1 (5 bases). CDR1 and CDR2 (germline): LNHDA, SQIVND (reference sequence). CDR3 length: 13 residues. Deletions cut 3 bases from V and 9 bases from J, with 9 bases between. CDR3 bases: TGTGCCAGTAGTATCCCCGGGGGTTCACCCCTCCACTTT. Translating gives CASSIPGGSPLHF.

This clonotype was recorded a few times. The V call is TRBV4-3, the J call TRBJ1-6; D not resolved. Germline CDR1 and CDR2: LGHNA and YSLEER. The CDR3 has 15 amino acids. Trimming shortened V by 0 bases and J by 7 bases, and 10 bases separated the two germline ends. CDR3 DNA: TGCGCCAGCAGCCAAGATGGACTGCGCAATTCACCCCTCCACTTT. As protein: CASSQDGLRNSPLHF.